This T cell receptor (beta chain) stems from a study of T cells in Graves' hyperthyroidism and ophthalmopathy. Study-level results: A 13 V-J signature model discriminated ophthalmopathy versus stable hyperthyroidism. Expanded thyroid clonotypes (above 0.001) were mostly also found in blood.

V gave up 4 bases and J gave up 2 bases, with 9 bases separating them. The length of the CDR3 is 13 residues. Germline CDR1 and CDR2: SQVTM and ANQGSEA. This clonotype was counted only a few times. The antigen is not known. Active moderate-to-severe ophthalmopathy, Clinical Activity Score at least 3, NOSPECS at least 4, under 3 months' duration. On the basis of clinical symptoms, serum thyroxine and TRAb, thyroid ultrasound and orbital computed tomography, diagnoses were made. Using RNA transcripts as the source, TCR beta CDR3 regions were amplified. The HTBI primer set served for first-round RT-PCR of the TCR CDR3. A single record per CDR3 protein comes from TCRdb applying MiXCR to the multiplex PCR reads. This repertoire shows under 550,000 distinct CDR3 sequences, 20% found once; its top ten account for over 45%.

The specimen was blood. This chain uses TRBV29-1 with TRBJ1-3; no firm D call. The sequence derives from a man between 40 and 49 years old with Graves' ophthalmopathy. CDR3 nucleotide sequence: TGCAGCGTTGTTCGGCTGGCTGGAAACACCATATATTTT. Amino acid sequence: CSVVRLAGNTIYF.